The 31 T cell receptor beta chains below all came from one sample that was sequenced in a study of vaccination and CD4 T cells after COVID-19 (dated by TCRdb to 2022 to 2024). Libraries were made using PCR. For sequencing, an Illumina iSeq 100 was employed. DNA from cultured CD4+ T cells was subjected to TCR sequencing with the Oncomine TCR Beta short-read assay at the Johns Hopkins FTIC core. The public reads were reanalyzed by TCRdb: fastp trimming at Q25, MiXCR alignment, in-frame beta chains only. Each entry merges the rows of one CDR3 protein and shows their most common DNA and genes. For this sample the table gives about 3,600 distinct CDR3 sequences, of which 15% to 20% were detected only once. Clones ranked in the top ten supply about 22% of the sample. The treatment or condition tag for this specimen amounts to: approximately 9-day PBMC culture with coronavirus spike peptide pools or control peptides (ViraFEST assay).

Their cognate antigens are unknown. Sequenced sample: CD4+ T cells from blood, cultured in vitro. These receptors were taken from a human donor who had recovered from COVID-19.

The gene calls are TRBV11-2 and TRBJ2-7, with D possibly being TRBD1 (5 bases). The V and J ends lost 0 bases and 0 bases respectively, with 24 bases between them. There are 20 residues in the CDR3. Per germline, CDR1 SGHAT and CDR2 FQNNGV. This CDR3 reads CASSLDQGSLRRRISYEQYF. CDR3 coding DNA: TGTGCCAGCAGCTTAGATCAGGGTAGTCTCAGGCGACGTATCTCCTACGAGCAGTACTTC. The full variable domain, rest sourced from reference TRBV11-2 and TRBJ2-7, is EAGVAQSPRYKIIEKRQSVAFWCNPISGHATLYWYQQILGQGPKLLIQFQNNGVVDDSQLPKDRFSAERLKGVDSTLKIQPAKLEDSAVYLCASSLDQGSLRRRISYEQYFGPGTRLTVT.

The CDR3 loop is CASSKTGGNEQFF. The CDR3 DNA sequence: TGTGCCAGTAGTAAGACAGGGGGCAATGAGCAGTTCTTC. The V gene is TRBV19, the J gene TRBJ2-1, with TRBD1 identical over 9 bases. Losses at the gene ends were 4 bases for V and 6 bases for J; bases not matched to a gene: 1. The CDR3 runs to 13 residues. Germline V gives CDR1 LNHDA, CDR2 SQIVND (reference sequence).

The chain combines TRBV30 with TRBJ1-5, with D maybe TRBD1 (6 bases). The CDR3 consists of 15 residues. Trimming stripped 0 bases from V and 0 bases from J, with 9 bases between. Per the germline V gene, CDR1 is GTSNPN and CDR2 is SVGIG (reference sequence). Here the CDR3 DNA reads TGTGCCTGGAGTGTAAAGGGACATAGCAATCAGCCCCAGCATTTT. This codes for CAWSVKGHSNQPQHF.

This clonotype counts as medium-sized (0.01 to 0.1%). The CDR3 DNA sequence: TGCGCCAGCAGCTTGGACCAGGACGCTGAAGCTTTCTTT. Its translation: CASSLDQDAEAFF. The V and J genes are TRBV5-1 and TRBJ1-1; no clear D gene. This CDR3 comprises 13 residues. Germline CDR1 SGHRS, CDR2 YFSETQ. V lost 0 bases and J 6 bases, leaving 9 bases between the germline ends.

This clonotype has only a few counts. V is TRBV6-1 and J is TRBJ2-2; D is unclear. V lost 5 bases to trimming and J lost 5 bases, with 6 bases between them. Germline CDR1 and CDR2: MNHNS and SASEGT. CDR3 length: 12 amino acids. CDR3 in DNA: TGTGCCAGCAGTCAACTTACCGGGGAGCTGTTTTTT. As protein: CASSQLTGELFF.

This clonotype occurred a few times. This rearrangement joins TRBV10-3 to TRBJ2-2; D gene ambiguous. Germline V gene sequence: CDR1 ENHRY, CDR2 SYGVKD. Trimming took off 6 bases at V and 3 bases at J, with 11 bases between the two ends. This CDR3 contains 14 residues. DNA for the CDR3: TGTGCCATCAGGACGACTTTATACACCGGGGAGCTGTTTTTT. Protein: CAIRTTLYTGELFF.

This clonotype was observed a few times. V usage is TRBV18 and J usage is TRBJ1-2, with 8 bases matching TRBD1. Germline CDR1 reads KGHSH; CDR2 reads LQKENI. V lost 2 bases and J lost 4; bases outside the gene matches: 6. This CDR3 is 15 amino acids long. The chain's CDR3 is CASSPVGQEGYGYTF. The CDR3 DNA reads TGTGCCAGCTCACCAGTGGGACAGGAGGGCTATGGCTACACCTTC.

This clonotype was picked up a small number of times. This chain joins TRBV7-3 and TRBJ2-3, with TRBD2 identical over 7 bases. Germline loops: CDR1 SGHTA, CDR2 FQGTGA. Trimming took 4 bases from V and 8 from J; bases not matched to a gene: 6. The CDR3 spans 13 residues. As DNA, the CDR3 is TGTGCCAGCAGCTCTAGGAGGGAGGGTACGCAGTATTTT. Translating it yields CASSSRREGTQYF.

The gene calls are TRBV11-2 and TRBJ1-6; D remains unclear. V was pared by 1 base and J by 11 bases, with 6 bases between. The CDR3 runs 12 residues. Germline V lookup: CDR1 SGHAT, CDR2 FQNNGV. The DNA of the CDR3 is TGTGCCAGCAGCTTAGTTCGAGCACCCCTCCACTTT. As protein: CASSLVRAPLHF.

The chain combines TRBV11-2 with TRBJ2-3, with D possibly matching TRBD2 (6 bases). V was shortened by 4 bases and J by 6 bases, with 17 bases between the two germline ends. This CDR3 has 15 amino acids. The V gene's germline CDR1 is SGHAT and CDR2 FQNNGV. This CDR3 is CASSSLAGGRDTQYF. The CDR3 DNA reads TGTGCCAGCAGCTCACTAGCTGGAGGTCGGGATACGCAGTATTTT. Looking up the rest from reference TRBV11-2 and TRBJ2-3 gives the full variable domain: EAGVAQSPRYKIIEKRQSVAFWCNPISGHATLYWYQQILGQGPKLLIQFQNNGVVDDSQLPKDRFSAERLKGVDSTLKIQPAKLEDSAVYLCASSSLAGGRDTQYFGPGTRLTVL.

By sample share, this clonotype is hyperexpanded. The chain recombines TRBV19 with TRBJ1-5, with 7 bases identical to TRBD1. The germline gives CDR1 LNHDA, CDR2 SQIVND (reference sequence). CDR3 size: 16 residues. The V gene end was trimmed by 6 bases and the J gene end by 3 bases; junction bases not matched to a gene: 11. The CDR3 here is CASRPTGKGNNQPQHF. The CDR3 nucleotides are TGTGCCAGTAGACCGACAGGGAAGGGTAACAATCAGCCCCAGCATTTT.

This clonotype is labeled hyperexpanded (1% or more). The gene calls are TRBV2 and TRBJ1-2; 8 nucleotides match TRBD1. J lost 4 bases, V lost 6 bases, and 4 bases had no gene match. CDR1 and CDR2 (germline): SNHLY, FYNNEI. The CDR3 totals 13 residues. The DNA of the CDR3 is TGTGCCAGCAGGTCAGGGGGCGGCTATGGCTACACCTTC. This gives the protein CASRSGGGYGYTF. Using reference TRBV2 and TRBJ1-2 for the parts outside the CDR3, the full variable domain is EPEVTQTPSHQVTQMGQEVILRCVPISNHLYFYWYRQILGQKVEFLVSFYNNEISEKSEIFDDQFSVERPDGSNFTLKIRSTKLEDSAMYFCASRSGGGYGYTFGSGTRLTVV.

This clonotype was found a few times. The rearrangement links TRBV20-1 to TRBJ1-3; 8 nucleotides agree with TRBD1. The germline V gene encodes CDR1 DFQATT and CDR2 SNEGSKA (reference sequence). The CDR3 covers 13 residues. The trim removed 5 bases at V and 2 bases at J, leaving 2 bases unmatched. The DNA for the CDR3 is TGCAGTGCTTCACAGGGGGCTGGAAACACCATATATTTT. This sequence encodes CSASQGAGNTIYF.

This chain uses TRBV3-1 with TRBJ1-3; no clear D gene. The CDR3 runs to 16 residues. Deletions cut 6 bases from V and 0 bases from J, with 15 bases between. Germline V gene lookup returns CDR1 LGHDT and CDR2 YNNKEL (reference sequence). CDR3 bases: TGTGCCAGCAGTCCCCTAGTCTCCAGCTCTGGAAACACCATATATTTT. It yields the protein CASSPLVSSSGNTIYF.

The CDR3 sequence is CASSSRAGNTIYF. The CDR3 DNA follows: TGTGCCAGCAGTTCGAGGGCTGGAAACACCATATATTTT. V gene TRBV6-5 combines with J gene TRBJ1-3; D is undetermined. This CDR3 spans 13 amino acids. The V gene's germline CDR1 is MNHEY and CDR2 SVGAGI. V dropped 4 bases and J dropped 2 bases, with 6 bases sitting between them.

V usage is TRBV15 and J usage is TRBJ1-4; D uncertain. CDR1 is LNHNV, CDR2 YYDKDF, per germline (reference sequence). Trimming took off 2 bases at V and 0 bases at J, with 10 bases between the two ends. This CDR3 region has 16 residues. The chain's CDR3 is CATSRSTFTTNEKLFF. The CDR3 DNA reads TGTGCCACCAGCAGATCGACCTTTACAACTAATGAAAAACTGTTTTTT.

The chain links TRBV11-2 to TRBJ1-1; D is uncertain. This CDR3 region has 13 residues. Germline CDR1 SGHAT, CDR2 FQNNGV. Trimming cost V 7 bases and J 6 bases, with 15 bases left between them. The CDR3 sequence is CASTPRAHAEAFF. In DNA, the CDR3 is TGTGCCAGCACCCCGAGAGCTCACGCTGAAGCTTTCTTT.

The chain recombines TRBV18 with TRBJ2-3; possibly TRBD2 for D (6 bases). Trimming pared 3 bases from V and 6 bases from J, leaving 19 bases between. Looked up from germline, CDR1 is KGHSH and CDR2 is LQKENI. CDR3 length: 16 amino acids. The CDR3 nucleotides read TGTGCCAGCTCACCGGCCGATAGGGACTTAGGGGATACGCAGTATTTT. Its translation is CASSPADRDLGDTQYF.

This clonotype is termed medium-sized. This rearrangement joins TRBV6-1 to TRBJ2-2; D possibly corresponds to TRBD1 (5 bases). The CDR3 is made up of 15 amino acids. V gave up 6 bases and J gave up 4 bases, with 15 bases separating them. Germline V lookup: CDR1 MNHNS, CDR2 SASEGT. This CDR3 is CASSKGQGRTGELFF. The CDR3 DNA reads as TGTGCCAGCAGCAAAGGTCAGGGCCGCACCGGGGAGCTGTTTTTT.

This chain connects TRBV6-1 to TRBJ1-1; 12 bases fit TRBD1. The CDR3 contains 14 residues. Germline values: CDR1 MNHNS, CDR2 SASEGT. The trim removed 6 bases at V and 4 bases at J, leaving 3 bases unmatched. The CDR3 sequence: CASRGTGGGTEAFF. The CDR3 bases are TGTGCCAGCAGGGGGACAGGGGGCGGCACTGAAGCTTTCTTT.

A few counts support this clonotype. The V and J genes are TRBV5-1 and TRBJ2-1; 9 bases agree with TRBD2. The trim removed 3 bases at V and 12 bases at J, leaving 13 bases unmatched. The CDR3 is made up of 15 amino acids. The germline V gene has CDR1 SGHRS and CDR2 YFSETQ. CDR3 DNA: TGCGCCAGCAGCTCGGTTGCGGGGGGGCCTAGTAGGCAGTTCTTC. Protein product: CASSSVAGGPSRQFF.

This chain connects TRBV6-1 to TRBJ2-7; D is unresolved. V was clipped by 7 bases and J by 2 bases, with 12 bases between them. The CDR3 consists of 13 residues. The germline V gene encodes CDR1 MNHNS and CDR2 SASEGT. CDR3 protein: CASIRPSTYEQYF. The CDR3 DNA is TGTGCCAGCATCCGACCTAGTACCTACGAGCAGTACTTC.

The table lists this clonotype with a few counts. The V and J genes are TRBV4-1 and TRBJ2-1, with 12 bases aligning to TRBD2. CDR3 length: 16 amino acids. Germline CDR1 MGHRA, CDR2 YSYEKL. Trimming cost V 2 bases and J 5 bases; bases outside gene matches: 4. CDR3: CASSQSSSGGDNEQFF. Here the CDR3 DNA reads TGCGCCAGCAGCCAATCGTCTAGCGGGGGGGACAATGAGCAGTTCTTC.

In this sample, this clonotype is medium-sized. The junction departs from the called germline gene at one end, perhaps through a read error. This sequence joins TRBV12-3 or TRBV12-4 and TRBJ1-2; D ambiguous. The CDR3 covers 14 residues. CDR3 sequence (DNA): TGTGCCAGCAGTCCTATTGGGCTCATGTATGCCTACACCTTC. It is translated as CASSPIGLMYAYTF.

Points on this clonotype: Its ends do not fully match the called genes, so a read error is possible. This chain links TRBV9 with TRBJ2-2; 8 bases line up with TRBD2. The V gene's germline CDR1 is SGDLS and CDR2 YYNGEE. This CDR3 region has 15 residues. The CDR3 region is CASRAAGANTGELFF. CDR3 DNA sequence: TGTGCCAGCAGGGCAGCGGGGGCGAATACCGGGGAGCTGTTTTTT.

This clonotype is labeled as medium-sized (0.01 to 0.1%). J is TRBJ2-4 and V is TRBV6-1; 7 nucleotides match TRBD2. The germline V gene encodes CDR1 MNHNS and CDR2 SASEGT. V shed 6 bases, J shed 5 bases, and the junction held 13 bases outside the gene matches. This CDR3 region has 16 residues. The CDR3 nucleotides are TGTGCCAGCAGGAACCACCCCTCTAGCGGACAAAACATTCAGTACTTC. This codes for CASRNHPSSGQNIQYF.

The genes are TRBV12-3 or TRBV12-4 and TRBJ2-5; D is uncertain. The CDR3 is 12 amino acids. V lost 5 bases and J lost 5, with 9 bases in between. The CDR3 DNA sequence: TGTGCCAGCAGTCTAATACTCGAGACCCAGTACTTC. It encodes CASSLILETQYF.

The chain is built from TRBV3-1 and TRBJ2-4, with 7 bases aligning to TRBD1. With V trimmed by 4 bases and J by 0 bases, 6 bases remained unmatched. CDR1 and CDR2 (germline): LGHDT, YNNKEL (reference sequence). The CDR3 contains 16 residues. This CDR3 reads CASSRDSILAKNIQYF. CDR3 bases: TGTGCCAGCAGCCGGGACAGTATCCTAGCCAAAAACATTCAGTACTTC. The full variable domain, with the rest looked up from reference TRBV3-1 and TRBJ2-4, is DTAVSQTPKYLVTQMGNDKSIKCEQNLGHDTMYWYKQDSKKFLKIMFSYNNKELIINETVPNRFSPKSPDKAHLNLHINSLELGDSAVYFCASSRDSILAKNIQYFGAGTRLSVL.

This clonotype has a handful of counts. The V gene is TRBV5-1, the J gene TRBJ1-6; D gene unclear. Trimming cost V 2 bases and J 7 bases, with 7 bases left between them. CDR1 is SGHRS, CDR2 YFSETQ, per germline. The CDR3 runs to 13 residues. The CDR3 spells CASSFWANSPLHF. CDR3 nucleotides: TGCGCCAGCAGCTTCTGGGCAAATTCACCCCTCCACTTT.

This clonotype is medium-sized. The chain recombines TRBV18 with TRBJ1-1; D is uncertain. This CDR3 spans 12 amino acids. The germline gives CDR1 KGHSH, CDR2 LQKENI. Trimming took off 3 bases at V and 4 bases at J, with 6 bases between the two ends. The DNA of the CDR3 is TGTGCCAGCTCACCGTGGGGCACTGAAGCTTTCTTT. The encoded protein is CASSPWGTEAFF.

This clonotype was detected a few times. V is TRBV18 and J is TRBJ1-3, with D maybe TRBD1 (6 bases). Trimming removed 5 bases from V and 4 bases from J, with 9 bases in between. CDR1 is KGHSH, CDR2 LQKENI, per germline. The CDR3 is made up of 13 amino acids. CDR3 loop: CASSTGYGNTIYF. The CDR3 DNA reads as TGTGCCAGCTCAACAGGGTACGGAAACACCATATATTTT.